This T cell receptor beta chain was documented in a study of OX40 agonist ivuxolimab in advanced cancers. Study-wide background: Patients were dosed with the agonistic anti-OX40 (CD134) antibody ivuxolimab. Allowance was made for prior anti-PD-1, anti-PD-L1 or anti-CTLA-4 therapy, and 40% had some.

Clones were read by immunoSEQ multiplex PCR, and TCRdb kept only the in-frame ones, dropping some. The sample lists 20,000 or so clones, around 82% occurring once. The sequencing used CD4+ or CD8+ T cells sorted from blood, collected in a trial of the OX40 agonist ivuxolimab. The TCR originated in an adult with an advanced solid tumor such as melanoma, head and neck, liver or kidney cancer.

In nucleotides, the CDR3 is TGTGCCAGCAGCACCCACTCTCTGGGTCTTATGGGCGGGGAGCTGTTTTTT. Protein product: CASSTHSLGLMGGELFF. The chain joins TRBV7-2 to TRBJ2-2, with D unclear. Trimming left V 5 bases short and J 7 bases short, with 23 bases between. The CDR3 covers 17 residues. Germline CDR1 is SGHTA and CDR2 is FQGNSA.